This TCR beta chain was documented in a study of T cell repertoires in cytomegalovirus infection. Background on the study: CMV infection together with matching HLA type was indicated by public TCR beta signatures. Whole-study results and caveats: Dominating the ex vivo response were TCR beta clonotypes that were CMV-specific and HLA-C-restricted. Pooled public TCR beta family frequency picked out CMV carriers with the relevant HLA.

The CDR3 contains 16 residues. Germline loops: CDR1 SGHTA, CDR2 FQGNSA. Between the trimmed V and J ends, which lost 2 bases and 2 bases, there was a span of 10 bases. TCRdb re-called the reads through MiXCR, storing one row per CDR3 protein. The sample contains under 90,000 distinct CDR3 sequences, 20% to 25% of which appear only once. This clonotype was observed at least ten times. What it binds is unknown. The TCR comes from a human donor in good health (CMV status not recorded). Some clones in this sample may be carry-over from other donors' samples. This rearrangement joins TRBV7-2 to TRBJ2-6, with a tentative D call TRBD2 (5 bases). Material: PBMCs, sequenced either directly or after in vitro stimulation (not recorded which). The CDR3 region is CASSLPKGAGANVLTF. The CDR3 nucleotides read TGTGCCAGCAGCTTACCCAAGGGAGCTGGGGCCAACGTCCTGACTTTC.